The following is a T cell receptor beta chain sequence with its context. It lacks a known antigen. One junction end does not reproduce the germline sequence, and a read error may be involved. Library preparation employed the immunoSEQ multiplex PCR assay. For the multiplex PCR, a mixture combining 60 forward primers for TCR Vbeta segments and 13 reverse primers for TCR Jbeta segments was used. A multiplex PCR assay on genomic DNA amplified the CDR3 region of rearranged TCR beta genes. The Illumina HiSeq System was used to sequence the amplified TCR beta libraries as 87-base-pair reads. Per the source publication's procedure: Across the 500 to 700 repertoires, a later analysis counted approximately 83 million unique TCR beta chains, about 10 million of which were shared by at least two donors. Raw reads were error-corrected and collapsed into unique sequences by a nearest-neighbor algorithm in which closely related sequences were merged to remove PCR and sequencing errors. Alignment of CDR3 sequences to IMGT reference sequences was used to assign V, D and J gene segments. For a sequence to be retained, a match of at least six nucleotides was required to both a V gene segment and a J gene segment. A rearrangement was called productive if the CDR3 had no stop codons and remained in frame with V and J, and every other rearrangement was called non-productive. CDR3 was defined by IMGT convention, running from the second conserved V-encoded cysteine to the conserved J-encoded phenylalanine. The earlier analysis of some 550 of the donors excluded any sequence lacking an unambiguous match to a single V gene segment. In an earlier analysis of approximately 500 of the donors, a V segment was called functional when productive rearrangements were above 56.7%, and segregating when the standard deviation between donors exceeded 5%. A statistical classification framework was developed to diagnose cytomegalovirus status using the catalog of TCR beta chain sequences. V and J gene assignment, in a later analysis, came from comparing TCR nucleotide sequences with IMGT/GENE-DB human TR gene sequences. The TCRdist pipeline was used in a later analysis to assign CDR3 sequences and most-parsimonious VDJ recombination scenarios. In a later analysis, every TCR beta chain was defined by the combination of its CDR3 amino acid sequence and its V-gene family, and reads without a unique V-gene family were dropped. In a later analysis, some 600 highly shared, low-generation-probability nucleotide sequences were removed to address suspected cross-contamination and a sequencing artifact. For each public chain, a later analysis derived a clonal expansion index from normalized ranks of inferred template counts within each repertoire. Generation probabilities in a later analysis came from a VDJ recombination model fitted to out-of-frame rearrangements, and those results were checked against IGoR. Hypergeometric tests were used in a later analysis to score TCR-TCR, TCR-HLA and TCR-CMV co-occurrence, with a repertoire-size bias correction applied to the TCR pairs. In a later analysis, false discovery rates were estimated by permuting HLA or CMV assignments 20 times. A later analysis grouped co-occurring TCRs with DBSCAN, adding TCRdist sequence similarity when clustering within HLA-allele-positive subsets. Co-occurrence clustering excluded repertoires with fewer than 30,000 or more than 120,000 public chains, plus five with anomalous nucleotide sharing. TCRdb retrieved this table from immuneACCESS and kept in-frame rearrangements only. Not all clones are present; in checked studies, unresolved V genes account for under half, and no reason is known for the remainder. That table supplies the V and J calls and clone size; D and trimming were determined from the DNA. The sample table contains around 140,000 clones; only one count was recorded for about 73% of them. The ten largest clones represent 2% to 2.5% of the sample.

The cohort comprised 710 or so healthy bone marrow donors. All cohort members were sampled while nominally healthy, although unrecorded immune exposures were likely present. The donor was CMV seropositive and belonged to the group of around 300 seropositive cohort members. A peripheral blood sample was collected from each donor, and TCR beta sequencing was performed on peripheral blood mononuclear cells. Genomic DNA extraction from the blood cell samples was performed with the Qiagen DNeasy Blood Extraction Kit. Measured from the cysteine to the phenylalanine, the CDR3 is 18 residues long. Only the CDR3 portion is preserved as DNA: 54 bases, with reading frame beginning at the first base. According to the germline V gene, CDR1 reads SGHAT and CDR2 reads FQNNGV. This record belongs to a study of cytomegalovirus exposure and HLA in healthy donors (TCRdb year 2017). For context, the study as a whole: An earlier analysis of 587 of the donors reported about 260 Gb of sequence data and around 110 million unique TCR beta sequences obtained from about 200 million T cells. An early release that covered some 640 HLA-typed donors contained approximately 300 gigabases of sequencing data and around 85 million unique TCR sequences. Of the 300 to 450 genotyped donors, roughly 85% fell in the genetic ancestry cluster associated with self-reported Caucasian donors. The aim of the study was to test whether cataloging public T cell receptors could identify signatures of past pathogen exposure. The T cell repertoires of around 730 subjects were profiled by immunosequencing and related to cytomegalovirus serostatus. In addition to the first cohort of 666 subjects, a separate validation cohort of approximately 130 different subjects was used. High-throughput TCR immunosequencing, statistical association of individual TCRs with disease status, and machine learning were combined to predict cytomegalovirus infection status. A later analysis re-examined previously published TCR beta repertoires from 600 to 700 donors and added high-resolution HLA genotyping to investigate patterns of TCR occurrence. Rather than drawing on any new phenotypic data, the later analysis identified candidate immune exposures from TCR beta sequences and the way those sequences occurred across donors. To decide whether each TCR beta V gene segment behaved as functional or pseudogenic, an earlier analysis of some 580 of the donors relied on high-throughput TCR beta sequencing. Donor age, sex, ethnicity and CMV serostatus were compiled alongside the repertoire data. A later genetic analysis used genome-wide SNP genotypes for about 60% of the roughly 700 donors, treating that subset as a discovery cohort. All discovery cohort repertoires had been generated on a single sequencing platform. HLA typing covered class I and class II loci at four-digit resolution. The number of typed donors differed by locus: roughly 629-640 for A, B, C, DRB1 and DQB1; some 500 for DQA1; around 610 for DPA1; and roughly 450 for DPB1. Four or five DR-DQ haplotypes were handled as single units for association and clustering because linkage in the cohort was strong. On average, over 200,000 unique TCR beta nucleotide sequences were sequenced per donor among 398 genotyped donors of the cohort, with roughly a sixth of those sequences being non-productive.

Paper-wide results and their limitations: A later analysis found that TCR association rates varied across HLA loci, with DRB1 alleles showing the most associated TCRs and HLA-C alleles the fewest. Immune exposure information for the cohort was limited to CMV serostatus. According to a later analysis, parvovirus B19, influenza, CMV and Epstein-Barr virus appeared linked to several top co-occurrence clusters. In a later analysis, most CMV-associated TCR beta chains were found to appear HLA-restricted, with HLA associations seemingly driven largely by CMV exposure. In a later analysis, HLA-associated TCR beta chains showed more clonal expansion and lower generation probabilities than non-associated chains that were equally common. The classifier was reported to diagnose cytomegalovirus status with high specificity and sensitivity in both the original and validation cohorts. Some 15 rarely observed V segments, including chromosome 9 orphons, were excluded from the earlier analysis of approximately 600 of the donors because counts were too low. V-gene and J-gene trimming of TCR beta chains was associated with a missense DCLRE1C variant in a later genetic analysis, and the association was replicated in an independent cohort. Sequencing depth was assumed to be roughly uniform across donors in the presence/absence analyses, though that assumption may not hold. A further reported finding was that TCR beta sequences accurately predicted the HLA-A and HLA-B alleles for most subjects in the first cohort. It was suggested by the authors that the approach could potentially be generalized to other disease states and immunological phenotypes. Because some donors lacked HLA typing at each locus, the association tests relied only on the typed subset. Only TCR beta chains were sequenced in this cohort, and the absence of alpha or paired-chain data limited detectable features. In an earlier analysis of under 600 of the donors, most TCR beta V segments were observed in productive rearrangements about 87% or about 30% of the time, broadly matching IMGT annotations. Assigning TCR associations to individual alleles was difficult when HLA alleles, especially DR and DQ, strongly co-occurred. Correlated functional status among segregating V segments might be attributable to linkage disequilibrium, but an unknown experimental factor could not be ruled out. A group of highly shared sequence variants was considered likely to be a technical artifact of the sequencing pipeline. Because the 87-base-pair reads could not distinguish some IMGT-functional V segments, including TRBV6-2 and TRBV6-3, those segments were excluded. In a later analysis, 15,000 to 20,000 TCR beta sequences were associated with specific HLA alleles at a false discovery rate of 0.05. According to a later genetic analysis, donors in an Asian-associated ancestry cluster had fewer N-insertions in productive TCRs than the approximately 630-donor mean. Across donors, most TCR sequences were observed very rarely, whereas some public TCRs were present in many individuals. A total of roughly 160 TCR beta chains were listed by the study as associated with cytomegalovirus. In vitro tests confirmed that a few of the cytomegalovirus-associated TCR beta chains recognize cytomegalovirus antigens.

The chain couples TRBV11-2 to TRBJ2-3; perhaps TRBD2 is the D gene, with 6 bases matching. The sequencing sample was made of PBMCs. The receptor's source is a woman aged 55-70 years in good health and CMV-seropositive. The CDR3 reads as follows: CASSLEGDFGAQADTQYF. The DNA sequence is TGTGCCAGCAGCTTAGAGGGGGACTTCGGGGCACAGGCAGACACGCAGTATTTT.